This TCR beta chain comes out of a study of human T cells and chemical hapten exposure. In the authors' methods: A per-sample median of approximately 87,000 TCRs was observed, with counts ranging from about 23,224 to 690,600. TCRdb reprocessed the RACE reads with MiXCR, giving one entry per CDR3 protein. None of the V and J calls come from the authors' own analysis; TCRdb made them. The sample lists some 78,000 distinct CDR3 sequences; about 8.7% were seen once. This clonotype was counted a few times. At one of its ends the junction is not consistent with the germline gene, which may arise from a read error. Time point indicated: healthy volunteer bleed at 6 weeks. It was from unfractionated whole blood that total RNA was extracted. CDR3 size: 14 residues.

The genes are TRBV12-3 or TRBV12-4 and TRBJ1-5; 7 bases agree with TRBD1. This sequence was found in a male donor in good health. Some clones in this sample may be carry-over from other donors' samples. The sequenced material came from whole blood. CDR3 nucleotides: TGTGCCAGTAGTTCGGACAGGACGAATCAGCCCCAGCATTTT. It encodes CASSSDRTNQPQHF.